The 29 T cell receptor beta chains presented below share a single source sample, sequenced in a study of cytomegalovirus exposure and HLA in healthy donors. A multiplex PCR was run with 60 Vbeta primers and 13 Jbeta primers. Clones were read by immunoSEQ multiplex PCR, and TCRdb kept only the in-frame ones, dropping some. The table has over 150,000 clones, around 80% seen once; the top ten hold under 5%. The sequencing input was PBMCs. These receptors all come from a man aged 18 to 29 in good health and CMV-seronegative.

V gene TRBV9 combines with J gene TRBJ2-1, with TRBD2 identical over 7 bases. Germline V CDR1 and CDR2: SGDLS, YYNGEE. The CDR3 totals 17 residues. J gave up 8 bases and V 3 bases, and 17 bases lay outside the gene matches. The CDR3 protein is CASSEGGGLAVSHEQFF. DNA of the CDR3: TGTGCCAGCAGCGAGGGCGGAGGGCTAGCGGTTAGCCATGAGCAGTTCTTC.

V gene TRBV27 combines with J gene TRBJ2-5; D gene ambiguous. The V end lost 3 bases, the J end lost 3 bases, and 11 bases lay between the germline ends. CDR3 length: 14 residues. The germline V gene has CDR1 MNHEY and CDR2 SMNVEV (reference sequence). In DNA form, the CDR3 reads TGTGCCAGCAGTTTTGATGTCAGCGAAGAGACCCAGTACTTC. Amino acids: CASSFDVSEETQYF.

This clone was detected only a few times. The CDR3 DNA is TGTGCCAGCGAACAGGGGCGGGTGCTCAATGAGCAGTTCTTC. Protein sequence: CASEQGRVLNEQFF. The chain recombines TRBV28 with TRBJ2-1, with 7 bases matching TRBD1. Germline lookup yields CDR1 MDHEN and CDR2 SYDVKM. The CDR3 is 14 residues long. V shed 8 bases and J 6 bases; nucleotides not matched to a gene: 10.

CDR3 coding DNA: TGTGCCAGCAGCAGGAGGCCCTCAGGCAATCAGCCCCAGCATTTT. Residues: CASSRRPSGNQPQHF. The chain combines TRBV21-1 with TRBJ1-5. TRBV21-1 constitutes a pseudogene. This CDR3 region has 15 residues.

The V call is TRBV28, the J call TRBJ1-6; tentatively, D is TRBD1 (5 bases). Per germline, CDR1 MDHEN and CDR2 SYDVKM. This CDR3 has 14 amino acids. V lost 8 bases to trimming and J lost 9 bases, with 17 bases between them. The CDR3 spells CASSRGLVGSPLHF. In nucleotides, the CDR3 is TGTGCCAGCTCTCGGGGGTTGGTGGGTTCACCCCTCCACTTT.

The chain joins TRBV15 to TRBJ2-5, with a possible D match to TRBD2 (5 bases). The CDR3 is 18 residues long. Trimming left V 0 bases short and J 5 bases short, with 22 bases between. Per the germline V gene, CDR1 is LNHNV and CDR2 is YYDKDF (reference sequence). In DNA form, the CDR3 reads TGTGCCACCAGCAGAGATCCCAGAACGGGCCAGAGGGAGGAGACCCAGTACTTC. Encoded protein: CATSRDPRTGQREETQYF. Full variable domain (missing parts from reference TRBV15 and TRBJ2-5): DAMVIQNPRYQVTQFGKPVTLSCSQTLNHNVMYWYQQKSSQAPKLLFHYYDKDFNNEADTPDNFQSRRPNTSFCFLDIRSPGLGDTAMYLCATSRDPRTGQREETQYFGPGTRLLVL.

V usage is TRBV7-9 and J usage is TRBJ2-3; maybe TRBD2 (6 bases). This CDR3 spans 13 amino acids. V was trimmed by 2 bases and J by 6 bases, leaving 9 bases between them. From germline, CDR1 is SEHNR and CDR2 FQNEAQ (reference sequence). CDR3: CASSLWGVDTQYF. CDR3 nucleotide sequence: TGTGCCAGCAGCTTATGGGGGGTCGATACGCAGTATTTT.

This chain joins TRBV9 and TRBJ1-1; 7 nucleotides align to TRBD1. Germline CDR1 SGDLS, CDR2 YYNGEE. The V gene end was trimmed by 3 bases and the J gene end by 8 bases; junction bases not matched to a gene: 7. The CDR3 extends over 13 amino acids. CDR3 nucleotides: TGTGCCAGCAGCGGACAGGGTTCAGAAGAAGCTTTCTTT. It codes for CASSGQGSEEAFF.

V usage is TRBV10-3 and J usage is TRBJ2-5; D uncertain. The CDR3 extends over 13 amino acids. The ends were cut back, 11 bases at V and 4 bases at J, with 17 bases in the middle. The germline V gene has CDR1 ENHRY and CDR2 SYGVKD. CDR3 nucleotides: TGTGCCTCTCGAACCTTCTCCGGAGAGACCCAGTACTTC. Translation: CASRTFSGETQYF.

CDR3 DNA sequence: TGTGCCAGCAGCAGGGGTCCGGCGAACACCGGGGAGCTGTTTTTT. Protein product: CASSRGPANTGELFF. V is TRBV11-2 and J is TRBJ2-2; D is perhaps TRBD1 (5 bases). The V end was cut by 5 bases, the J end by 0 bases, with 10 bases between. The CDR3 totals 15 residues. CDR1 and CDR2 from the germline V gene are SGHAT and FQNNGV.

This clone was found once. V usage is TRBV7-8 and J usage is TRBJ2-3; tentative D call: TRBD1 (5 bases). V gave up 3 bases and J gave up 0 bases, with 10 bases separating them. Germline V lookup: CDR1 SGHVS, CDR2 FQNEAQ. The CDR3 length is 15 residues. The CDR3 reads CASSFVGPSTDTQYF. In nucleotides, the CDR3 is TGTGCCAGCAGCTTTGTGGGGCCGAGCACAGATACGCAGTATTTT.

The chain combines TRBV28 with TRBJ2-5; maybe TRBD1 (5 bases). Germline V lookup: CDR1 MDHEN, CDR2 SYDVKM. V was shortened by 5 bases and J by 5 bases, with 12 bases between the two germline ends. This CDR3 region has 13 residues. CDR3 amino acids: CASSIQELETQYF. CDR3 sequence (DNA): TGTGCCAGCAGTATACAGGAACTTGAGACCCAGTACTTC.

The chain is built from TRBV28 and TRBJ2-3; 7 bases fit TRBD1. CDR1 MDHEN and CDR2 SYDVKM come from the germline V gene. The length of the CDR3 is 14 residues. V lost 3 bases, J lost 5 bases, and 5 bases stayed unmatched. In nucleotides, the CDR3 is TGTGCCAGCAGTTTTAGGGGGCGCGGAGATACGCAGTATTTT. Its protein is CASSFRGRGDTQYF.

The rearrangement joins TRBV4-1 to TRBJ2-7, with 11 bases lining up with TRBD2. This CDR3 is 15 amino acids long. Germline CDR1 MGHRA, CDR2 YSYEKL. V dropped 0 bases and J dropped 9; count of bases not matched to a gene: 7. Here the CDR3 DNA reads TGCGCCAGCAGCCAAGATCCCGGGACTAGCGGAGGGCAGTACTTC. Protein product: CASSQDPGTSGGQYF.

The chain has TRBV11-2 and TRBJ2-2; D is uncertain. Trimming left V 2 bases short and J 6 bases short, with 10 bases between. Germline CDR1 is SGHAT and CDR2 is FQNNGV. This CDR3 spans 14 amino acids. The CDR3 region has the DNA TGTGCCAGCAGCTTAAGGCATCAGGCCGGGGAGCTGTTTTTT. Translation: CASSLRHQAGELFF.

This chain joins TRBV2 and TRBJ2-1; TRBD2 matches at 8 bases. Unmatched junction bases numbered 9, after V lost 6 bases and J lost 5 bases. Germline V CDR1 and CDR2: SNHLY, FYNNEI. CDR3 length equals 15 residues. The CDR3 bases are TGTGCCAGCAGCGTCACTAGCGGACAACACAATGAGCAGTTCTTC. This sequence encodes CASSVTSGQHNEQFF.

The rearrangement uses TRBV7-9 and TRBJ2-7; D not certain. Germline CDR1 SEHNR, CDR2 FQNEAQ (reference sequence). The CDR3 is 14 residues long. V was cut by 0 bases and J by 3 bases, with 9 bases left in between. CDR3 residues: CASSLARGVYEQYF. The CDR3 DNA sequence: TGTGCCAGCAGCTTAGCGAGAGGAGTCTACGAGCAGTACTTC.

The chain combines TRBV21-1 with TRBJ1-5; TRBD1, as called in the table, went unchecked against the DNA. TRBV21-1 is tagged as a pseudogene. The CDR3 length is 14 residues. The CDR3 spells CASSKQYSNQPQHF. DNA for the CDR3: TGTGCCAGCAGCAAACAGTATAGCAATCAGCCCCAGCATTTT.

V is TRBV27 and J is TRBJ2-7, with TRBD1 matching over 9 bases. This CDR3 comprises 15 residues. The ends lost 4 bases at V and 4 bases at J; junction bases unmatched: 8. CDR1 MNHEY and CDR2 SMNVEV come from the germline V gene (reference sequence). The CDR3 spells CASSWRGTGSYEQYF. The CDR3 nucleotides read TGTGCCAGCAGTTGGCGTGGGACAGGGTCATACGAGCAGTACTTC.

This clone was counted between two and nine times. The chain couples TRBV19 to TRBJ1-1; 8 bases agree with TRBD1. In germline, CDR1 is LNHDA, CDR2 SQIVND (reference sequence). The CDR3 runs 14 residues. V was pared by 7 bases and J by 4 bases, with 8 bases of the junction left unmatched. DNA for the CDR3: TGTGCCAGTACTCTTGGACAGGGAAGCACTGAAGCTTTCTTT. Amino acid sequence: CASTLGQGSTEAFF.

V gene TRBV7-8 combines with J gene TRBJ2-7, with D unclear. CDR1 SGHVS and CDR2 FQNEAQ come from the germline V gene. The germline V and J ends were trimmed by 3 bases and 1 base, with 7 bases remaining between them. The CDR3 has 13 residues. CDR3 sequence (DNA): TGTGCCAGCAGCTTTTCCGGGTCCTACGAGCAGTACTTC. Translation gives CASSFSGSYEQYF.

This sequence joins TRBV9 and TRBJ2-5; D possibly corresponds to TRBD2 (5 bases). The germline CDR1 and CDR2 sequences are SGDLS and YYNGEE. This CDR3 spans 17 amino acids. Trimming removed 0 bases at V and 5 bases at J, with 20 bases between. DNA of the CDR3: TGTGCCAGCAGCGTAGCCCCGCACCGGGGTGGTGAGGAGACCCAGTACTTC. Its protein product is CASSVAPHRGGEETQYF. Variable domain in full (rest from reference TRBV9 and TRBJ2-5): DSGVTQTPKHLITATGQRVTLRCSPRSGDLSVYWYQQSLDQGLQFLIQYYNGEERAKGNILERFSAQQFPDLHSELNLSSLELGDSALYFCASSVAPHRGGEETQYFGPGTRLLVL.

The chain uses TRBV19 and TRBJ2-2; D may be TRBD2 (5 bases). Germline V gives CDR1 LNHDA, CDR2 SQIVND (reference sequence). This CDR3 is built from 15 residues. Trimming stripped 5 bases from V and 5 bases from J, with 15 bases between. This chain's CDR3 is CASSSRAGGTGELFF. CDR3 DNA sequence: TGTGCCAGTAGTTCGAGGGCGGGTGGGACCGGGGAGCTGTTTTTT.

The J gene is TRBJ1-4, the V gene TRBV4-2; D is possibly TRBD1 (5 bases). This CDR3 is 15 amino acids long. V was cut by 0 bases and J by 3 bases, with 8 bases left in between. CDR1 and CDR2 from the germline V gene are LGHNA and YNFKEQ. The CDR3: CASSQDGGANEKLFF. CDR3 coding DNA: TGTGCCAGCAGCCAAGATGGGGGGGCTAATGAAAAACTGTTTTTT.

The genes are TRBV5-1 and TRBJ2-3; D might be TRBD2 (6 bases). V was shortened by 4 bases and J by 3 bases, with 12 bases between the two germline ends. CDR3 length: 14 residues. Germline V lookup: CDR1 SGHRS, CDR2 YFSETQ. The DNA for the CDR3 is TGCGCCAGCAGCCTCCACCGGGAGACAGATACGCAGTATTTT. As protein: CASSLHRETDTQYF.

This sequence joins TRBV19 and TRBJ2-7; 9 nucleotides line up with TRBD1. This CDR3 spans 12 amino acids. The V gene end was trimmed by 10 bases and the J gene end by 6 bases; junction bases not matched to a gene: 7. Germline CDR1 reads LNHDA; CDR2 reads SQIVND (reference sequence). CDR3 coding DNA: TGTGCCACAAGACAGGGGGAGTCCGAGCAGTACTTC. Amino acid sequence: CATRQGESEQYF.

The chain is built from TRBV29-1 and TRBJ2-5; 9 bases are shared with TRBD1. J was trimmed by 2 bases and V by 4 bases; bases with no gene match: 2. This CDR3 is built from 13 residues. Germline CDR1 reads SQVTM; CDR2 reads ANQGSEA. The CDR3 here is CSVGQGGQETQYF. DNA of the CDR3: TGCAGCGTTGGACAGGGGGGACAAGAGACCCAGTACTTC.

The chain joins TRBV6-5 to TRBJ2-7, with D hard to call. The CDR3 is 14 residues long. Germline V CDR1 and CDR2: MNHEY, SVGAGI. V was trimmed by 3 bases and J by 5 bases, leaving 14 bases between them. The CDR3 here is CASSYLPSSDEQYF. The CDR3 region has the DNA TGTGCCAGCAGTTATCTCCCTTCTTCGGACGAGCAGTACTTC.

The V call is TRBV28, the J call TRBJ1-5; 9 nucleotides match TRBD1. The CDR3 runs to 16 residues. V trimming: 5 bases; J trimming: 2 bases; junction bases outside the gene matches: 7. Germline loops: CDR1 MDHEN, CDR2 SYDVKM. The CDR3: CASSPWTGDGNQPQHF. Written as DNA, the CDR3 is TGTGCCAGCAGTCCCTGGACAGGGGATGGCAATCAGCCCCAGCATTTT.